A selection of T cell receptor beta chains follows, all from one sample in a study of response to subunit inactivated influenza vaccine. TCRdb called the RT-PCR reads again in MiXCR, with one record for every CDR3 protein. The sample records fewer than 700,000 distinct CDR3 sequences, approximately 13% being singletons. Sequenced material: PBMCs from blood, taken roughly 46 days after vaccination. The receptors were sampled from a man aged 50 to 59 who received an inactivated influenza vaccine. CDR3s include the opening cysteine and the closing phenylalanine or tryptophan.

j_call v_call cdr3_aa
TRBJ1-5 TRBV6-9 CASSFGTCRSHPGNQPQHF
TRBJ2-1 TRBV5-6 CASSFTAGGIPNEQFF
TRBJ2-7 TRBV6-2/TRBV6-3 CASRNVDRDEQYF
TRBJ2-5 TRBV12-3/TRBV12-4 CASEWAGSQETQYF
TRBJ1-4 TRBV18 CASSPNNGVEEKLFF
TRBJ2-5 TRBV5-1 CASSWTSGREIQETQYF
TRBJ2-1 TRBV6-6 CASSWVTGNEQFF
TRBJ1-6 TRBV4-1 CASSQGWAPSSSYNSPLHF
TRBJ2-6 TRBV4-3 CASSIGVGANVLTF
TRBJ1-1 TRBV6-1 CASSHRQGASTEAFF
TRBJ2-2 TRBV3-1 CASSRTSGGDGELFF
TRBJ2-7 TRBV7-9 CASSLSVVPYEQYF
TRBJ1-5 TRBV7-9 CASSLAGQGNQPQHF
TRBJ2-7 TRBV2 CASSRTGGVTYEQYF
TRBJ2-1 TRBV5-1 CASRLVEDEQFF
TRBJ2-7 TRBV7-2 CASRRGTGGFYEQYF
TRBJ2-3 TRBV3-1 CASSQRGPDTQYF
TRBJ2-2 TRBV4-3 CASSRTSNGELFF
TRBJ2-5 TRBV5-1 CASSLGRWETQYF
TRBJ2-3 TRBV20-1 CSARSGSGTDTQYF
TRBJ2-3 TRBV11-2 CASSLGLWEATDTQYF
TRBJ2-7 TRBV28 CASSFNGASYEQYF
TRBJ1-6 TRBV4-3 CASSQEYSAAGSSPLHF
TRBJ2-2 TRBV20-1 CSAEAQGLTGELFF
TRBJ2-1 TRBV3-1 CASSPMGYNEQFF
TRBJ1-1 TRBV29-1 CTGRTGRDDSQAFF
TRBJ1-2 TRBV15 CATSSRDRAVGYTF
TRBJ2-5 TRBV6-1 CASNARRGIQETQYF
TRBJ1-4 TRBV5-1 CASSPGHSNEKLFF
TRBJ2-7 TRBV11-2 CASSLARGLYEQYF
TRBJ2-5 TRBV7-6 CASSAPTGKQETQYF
TRBJ2-6 TRBV27 CASSLGLGGANVLTF
TRBJ2-1 TRBV7-3 CASSLDRRDEQFF
TRBJ2-2 TRBV12-3/TRBV12-4 CASRDSARRLNTGELFF
TRBJ1-5 TRBV12-3/TRBV12-4 CASSLDRYQPQHF
TRBJ2-1 TRBV6-2/TRBV6-3 CASSLSGRGYYNEQFF
TRBJ1-4 TRBV12-3/TRBV12-4 CASNERGKENLFF
TRBJ1-2 TRBV6-6 CASSYPGDYGYTF
TRBJ1-1 TRBV6-2/TRBV6-3 CASASGFNTEAFF
TRBJ1-1 TRBV7-3 CASSLNQHWDPNTEAFF
TRBJ2-1 TRBV12-3/TRBV12-4 CASSTNDNEQFF
TRBJ1-5 TRBV4-1 CASSFAGGGNQPQHF
TRBJ1-1 TRBV29-1 CSVMGGTTTEAFF
TRBJ1-2 TRBV20-1 CSASRATGRYGYTF